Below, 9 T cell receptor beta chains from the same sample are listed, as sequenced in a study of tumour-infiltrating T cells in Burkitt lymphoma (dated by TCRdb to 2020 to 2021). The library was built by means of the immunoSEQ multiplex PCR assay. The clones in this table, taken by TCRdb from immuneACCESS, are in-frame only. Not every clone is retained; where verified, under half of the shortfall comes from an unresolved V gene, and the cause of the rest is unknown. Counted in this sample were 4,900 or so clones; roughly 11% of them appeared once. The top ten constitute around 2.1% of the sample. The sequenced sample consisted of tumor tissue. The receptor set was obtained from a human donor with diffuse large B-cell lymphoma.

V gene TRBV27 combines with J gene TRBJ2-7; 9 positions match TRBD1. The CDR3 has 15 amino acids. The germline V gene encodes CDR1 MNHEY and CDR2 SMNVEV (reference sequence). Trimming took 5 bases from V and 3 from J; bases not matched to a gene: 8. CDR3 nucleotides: TGTGCCAGCAGTCCACCCGGGACAGGGTTCTACGAGCAGTACTTC. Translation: CASSPPGTGFYEQYF.

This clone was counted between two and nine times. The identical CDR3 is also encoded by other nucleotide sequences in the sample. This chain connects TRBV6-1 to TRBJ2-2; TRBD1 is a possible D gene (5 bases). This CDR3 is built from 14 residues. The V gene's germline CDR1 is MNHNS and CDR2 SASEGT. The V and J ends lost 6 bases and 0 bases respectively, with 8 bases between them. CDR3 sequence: CASRAGPNTGELFF. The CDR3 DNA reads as TGTGCCAGCAGGGCAGGGCCGAACACCGGGGAGCTGTTTTTT.

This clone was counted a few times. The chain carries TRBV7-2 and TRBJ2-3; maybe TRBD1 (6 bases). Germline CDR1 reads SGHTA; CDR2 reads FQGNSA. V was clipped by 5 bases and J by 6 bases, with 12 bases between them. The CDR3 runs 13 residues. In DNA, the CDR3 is TGTGCCAGCAGCCAGTGGACAGCTGATACGCAGTATTTT. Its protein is CASSQWTADTQYF.

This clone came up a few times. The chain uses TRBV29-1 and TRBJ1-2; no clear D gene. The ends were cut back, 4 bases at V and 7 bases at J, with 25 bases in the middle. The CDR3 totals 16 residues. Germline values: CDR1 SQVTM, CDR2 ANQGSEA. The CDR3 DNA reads TGCAGCGTTGTCCCCCCCGAATGGGTATTAGAGGGTGGCTACACCTTC. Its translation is CSVVPPEWVLEGGYTF.

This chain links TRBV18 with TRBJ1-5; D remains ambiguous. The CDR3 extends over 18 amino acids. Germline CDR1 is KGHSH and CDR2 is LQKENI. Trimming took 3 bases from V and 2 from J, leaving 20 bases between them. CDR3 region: CASSPRAGDLVGNQPQHF. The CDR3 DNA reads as TGTGCCAGCTCACCCCGGGCAGGCGACCTTGTGGGCAATCAGCCCCAGCATTTT.

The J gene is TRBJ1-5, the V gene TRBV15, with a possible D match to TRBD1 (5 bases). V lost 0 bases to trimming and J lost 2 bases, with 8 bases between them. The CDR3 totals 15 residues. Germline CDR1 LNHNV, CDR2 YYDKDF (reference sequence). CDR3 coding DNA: TGTGCCACCAGCAGAGATTTAGGGGGCAATCAGCCCCAGCATTTT. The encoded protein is CATSRDLGGNQPQHF.

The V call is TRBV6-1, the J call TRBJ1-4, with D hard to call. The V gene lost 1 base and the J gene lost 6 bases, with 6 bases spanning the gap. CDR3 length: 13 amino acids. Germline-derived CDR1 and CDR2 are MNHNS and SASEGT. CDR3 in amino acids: CASSEVADEKLFF. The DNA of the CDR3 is TGTGCCAGCAGTGAAGTGGCGGATGAAAAACTGTTTTTT.

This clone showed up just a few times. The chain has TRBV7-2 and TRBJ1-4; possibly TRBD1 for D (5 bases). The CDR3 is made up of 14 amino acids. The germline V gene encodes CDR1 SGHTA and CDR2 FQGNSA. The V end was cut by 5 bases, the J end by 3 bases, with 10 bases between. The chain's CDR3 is CASSPRGANEKLFF. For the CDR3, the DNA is TGTGCCAGCAGCCCACGAGGGGCTAATGAAAAACTGTTTTTT.

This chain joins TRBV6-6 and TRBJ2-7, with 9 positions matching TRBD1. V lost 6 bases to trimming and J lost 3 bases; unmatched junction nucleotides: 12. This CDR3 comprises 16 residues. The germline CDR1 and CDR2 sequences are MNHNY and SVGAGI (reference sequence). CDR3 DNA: TGTGCCAGCAGGCCCGGGGGAGGGGACAGGGTCTACGAGCAGTACTTC. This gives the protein CASRPGGGDRVYEQYF.